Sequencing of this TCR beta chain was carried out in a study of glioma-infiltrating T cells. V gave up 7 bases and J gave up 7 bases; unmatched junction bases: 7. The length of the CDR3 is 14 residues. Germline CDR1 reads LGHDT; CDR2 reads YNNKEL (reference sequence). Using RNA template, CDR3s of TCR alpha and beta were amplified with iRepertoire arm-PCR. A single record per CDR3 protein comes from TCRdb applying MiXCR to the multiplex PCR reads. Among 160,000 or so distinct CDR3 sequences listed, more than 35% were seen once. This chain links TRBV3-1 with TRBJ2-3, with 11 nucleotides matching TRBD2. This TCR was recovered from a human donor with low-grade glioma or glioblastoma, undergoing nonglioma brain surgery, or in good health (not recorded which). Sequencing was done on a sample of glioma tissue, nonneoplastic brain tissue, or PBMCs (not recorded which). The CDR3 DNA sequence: TGTGCCAGCAAAGTAGCGGGAGGGCCGAATACGCAGTATTTT. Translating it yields CASKVAGGPNTQYF.